This entry lists 9 T cell receptor beta chains sequenced from one sample in a study of T-cell memory formation after mild COVID-19. TCRdb re-derived calls from the 5' RACE reads in MiXCR, one entry per CDR3 protein. The sample carries around 340,000 distinct CDR3 sequences, 14% recorded once. The sample consisted of PBMCs or a T cell subset sorted from them (not recorded which). These receptors were collected from a man between 18 and 29 years old who had mild COVID-19 (a few samples of this study predate the infection). Cell type and time point are not known.

The rearrangement links TRBV3-1 to TRBJ1-6; D call uncertain. V was shortened by 3 bases and J by 13 bases, with 10 bases between the two germline ends. The germline V gene encodes CDR1 LGHDT and CDR2 YNNKEL (reference sequence). CDR3 length equals 12 residues. Written as DNA, the CDR3 is TGTGCCAGCAGCCAGGTTTTTGGGCCCCTCCACTTT. It translates to CASSQVFGPLHF.

This clonotype was counted a single time. V gene TRBV12-3 or TRBV12-4 combines with J gene TRBJ1-2, with D unclear. Between the trimmed V and J ends, which lost 3 bases and 8 bases, there was a span of 13 bases. This CDR3 has 13 amino acids. As DNA, the CDR3 is TGTGCCAGCAGTTTTCTCGTGAGGTGGGGCTACACCTTC. It yields the protein CASSFLVRWGYTF.

This clonotype has a count of ten or more. V gene TRBV12-3 or TRBV12-4 combines with J gene TRBJ2-1; 8 bases match TRBD1. The CDR3 extends over 13 amino acids. V lost 4 bases to trimming and J lost 6 bases; unmatched junction nucleotides: 2. For the CDR3, the DNA is TGTGCCAGCAGTTCTGACAGGGGCAATGAGCAGTTCTTC. Protein product: CASSSDRGNEQFF.

A few counts support this clonotype. This sequence joins TRBV7-9 and TRBJ2-3; 11 bases are a match to TRBD1. Germline-derived CDR1 and CDR2 are SEHNR and FQNEAQ (reference sequence). V dropped 5 bases and J dropped 3; count of bases not matched to a gene: 7. The CDR3 runs 16 residues. This CDR3 is CASSPPGTGGTDTQYF. CDR3 coding DNA: TGTGCCAGCAGCCCGCCCGGGACAGGGGGAACAGATACGCAGTATTTT. Complete variable domain (other parts from reference TRBV7-9 and TRBJ2-3): DTGVSQNPRHKITKRGQNVTFRCDPISEHNRLYWYRQTLGQGPEFLTYFQNEAQLEKSRLLSDRFSAERPKGSFSTLEIQRTEQGDSAMYLCASSPPGTGGTDTQYFGPGTRLTVL.

V usage is TRBV6-2 or TRBV6-3 and J usage is TRBJ2-5; 11 bases map to TRBD1. Trimming removed 6 bases from V and 5 bases from J; junction bases left unmatched: 8. The CDR3 is made up of 15 amino acids. Germline V lookup: CDR1 MNHEY, CDR2 SVGEGT. CDR3: CASRDGTGGRETQYF. CDR3 bases: TGTGCCAGCAGGGATGGGACAGGGGGTCGCGAGACCCAGTACTTC.

Many counts were recorded for this clonotype. V gene TRBV6-5 combines with J gene TRBJ1-5; 9 nucleotides match TRBD1. Losses at the gene ends were 6 bases for V and 7 bases for J; bases not matched to a gene: 7. The CDR3 totals 14 residues. The V gene's germline CDR1 is MNHEY and CDR2 SVGAGI. CDR3 in DNA: TGTGCCAGCAGGCCTCGGACAGGGGCACAGCCCCAGCATTTT. As protein: CASRPRTGAQPQHF.

J is TRBJ2-6 and V is TRBV5-1; D might be TRBD1 or TRBD2, each matching 5 bases. The CDR3 sequence is 15 residues long. V was shortened by 3 bases and J by 4 bases, with 11 bases between the two germline ends. The germline V gene encodes CDR1 SGHRS and CDR2 YFSETQ. The CDR3 region is CASSWDGPGANVLTF. As DNA, the CDR3 is TGCGCCAGCAGCTGGGACGGTCCGGGGGCCAACGTCCTGACTTTC.

The chain combines TRBV5-5 with TRBJ1-1; D is unclear. Between the trimmed V and J ends, which lost 6 bases and 3 bases, there was a span of 15 bases. The CDR3 has 14 residues. The germline V gene has CDR1 SGHKS and CDR2 YYEKEE (reference sequence). The CDR3 protein is CASMRAPLDTEAFF. In DNA form, the CDR3 reads TGTGCCAGCATGCGTGCCCCTCTGGACACTGAAGCTTTCTTT.

This chain links TRBV7-2 with TRBJ2-1; TRBD2 matches at 14 bases. The CDR3 spans 19 residues. J lost 7 bases, V lost 5 bases, and 16 bases had no gene match. In germline, CDR1 is SGHTA, CDR2 FQGNSA. The CDR3 sequence is CASSERMGLAGADRNEQFF. CDR3 bases: TGTGCCAGCAGCGAGAGGATGGGACTAGCGGGGGCGGACCGAAATGAGCAGTTCTTC.